The present TCR beta chain was sequenced within a study of T cells in Graves' hyperthyroidism and ophthalmopathy. This clonotype was seen ten or more times. RNA transcripts gave rise to amplified TCR beta CDR3 regions. A first-round RT-PCR of the TCR CDR3 used the HTBI primer set. TCRdb re-derived calls from the multiplex PCR reads in MiXCR, one entry per CDR3 protein. The data show almost 600,000 distinct CDR3 sequences, approximately 15% seen once. The CDR3 covers 16 residues. After removal of 4 bases from V and 1 base from J, the junction contained 8 bases not matched to a gene. This TCR came from a woman in her twenties or thirties with Graves' hyperthyroidism that later progressed to Graves' ophthalmopathy. The chain combines TRBV12-3 or TRBV12-4 with TRBJ2-5; 8 bases map to TRBD2. Sequencing was done on a sample of blood. The CDR3 nucleotides read TGTGCCAGCAGTTACTTCGTAGCGGGAACCCAAGAGACCCAGTACTTC. Its protein product is CASSYFVAGTQETQYF.